Sequencing of this T cell receptor beta chain was carried out in a study of control samples from healthy donors and cancer patients. The CDR3 spans 13 residues. Germline CDR1 and CDR2: MNHNY and SVGAGI (reference sequence). V was shortened by 0 bases and J by 8 bases, with 10 bases between the two germline ends. TCRdb keeps only in-frame clones here, not all; method: immunoSEQ multiplex PCR. This table has some 100,000 clones, 85% to 90% appearing once. Sequencing was performed on blood. The clonotype originates from a man younger than 40 in good health. V is TRBV6-6 and J is TRBJ1-2, with D unresolved. CDR3 in amino acids: CASSYSGAKGYTF. The CDR3 coding sequence is TGTGCCAGCAGTTACTCCGGAGCTAAGGGCTACACCTTC.